These 11 T cell receptor beta chains came from one sample sequenced in a study of shared clonotypes between healthy human individuals. Produced via immunoSEQ multiplex PCR; TCRdb's table is partial and in-frame only. In the table there are about 2 million clones, around 96% of which are singletons. It was CD45RO-negative cells, positively selected for CCR7, that made up naive CD8 cells, with terminally differentiated effector memory CD45RA+ cells excluded. Sequences were obtained from naive CD8+ T cells sorted from blood. These receptors all stem from a man aged 18 to 35 in good health.

On this clone itself: This specimen includes other DNA sequences encoding the same CDR3. The rearrangement uses TRBV10-1 and TRBJ2-7; no clear D. V was shortened by 0 bases and J by 3 bases, with 6 bases between the two germline ends. Germline-derived CDR1 and CDR2 are WNHNN and SYGVQD (reference sequence). This CDR3 is built from 13 residues. CDR3 region: CASSESLGYEQYF. The CDR3 region has the DNA TGCGCCAGCAGTGAGTCTCTCGGCTACGAGCAGTACTTC.

J is TRBJ1-2 and V is TRBV6-5, with TRBD1 matching over 8 bases. The length of the CDR3 is 15 residues. The V gene's germline CDR1 is MNHEY and CDR2 SVGAGI. The V and J ends lost 5 bases and 8 bases, in that order; junction bases with no gene match: 13. The DNA for the CDR3 is TGTGCCAGCAGTGGGACAGGTTCTGGGATAGGGGGCTACACCTTC. It yields the protein CASSGTGSGIGGYTF.

This rearrangement joins TRBV5-1 to TRBJ2-7; D ambiguous. From germline, CDR1 is SGHRS and CDR2 YFSETQ. The CDR3 runs 13 residues. The V and J ends lost 5 bases and 7 bases respectively, with 16 bases between them. The CDR3 nucleotides are TGCGCCAGCAGATCCCTCCCGGATCTGGAGCAGTACTTC. Translated: CASRSLPDLEQYF.

V and J are TRBV9 and TRBJ1-1, with D maybe TRBD1 (6 bases). Trimming shortened V by 3 bases and J by 0 bases, and 12 bases separated the two germline ends. Germline V gene lookup returns CDR1 SGDLS and CDR2 YYNGEE. This CDR3 spans 15 amino acids. The CDR3 DNA reads as TGTGCCAGCAGCGGACTAACAGGGATGAACACTGAAGCTTTCTTT. Translated, it gives CASSGLTGMNTEAFF.

In this sample, this clone turned up once. The genes are TRBV4-1 and TRBJ2-3; D is undetermined. Trimming stripped 3 bases from V and 2 bases from J, with 6 bases between. CDR1 and CDR2 from the germline V gene are MGHRA and YSYEKL. This CDR3 is 13 amino acids long. The CDR3 sequence is CASSHMDTDTQYF. The CDR3 nucleotides are TGCGCCAGCAGCCATATGGACACAGATACGCAGTATTTT.

A single count supports this clone. The J gene is TRBJ1-2, the V gene TRBV27; D gene unclear. The CDR3 loop spans 16 amino acids. Germline V gene sequence: CDR1 MNHEY, CDR2 SMNVEV (reference sequence). V lost 2 bases and J lost 4, with 17 bases in between. The CDR3 DNA reads as TGTGCCAGCAGTTTAGATTTCCGGGGTATGATCTATGGCTACACCTTC. Protein product: CASSLDFRGMIYGYTF.

The chain links TRBV5-4 to TRBJ1-1; D is unclear. The CDR3 totals 16 residues. Trimming removed 2 bases from V and 1 base from J, with 15 bases in between. Germline V CDR1 and CDR2: SGHNT, YYREEE (reference sequence). The CDR3 sequence: CASSLFGERANTEAFF. The CDR3 DNA reads TGTGCCAGCAGCTTATTCGGGGAGAGGGCGAACACTGAAGCTTTCTTT.

The rearrangement uses TRBV7-9 and TRBJ1-2, with 9 bases lining up with TRBD1. The CDR3 is 15 residues long. V lost 5 bases to trimming and J lost 4 bases; unmatched junction nucleotides: 8. The germline V gene encodes CDR1 SEHNR and CDR2 FQNEAQ (reference sequence). In DNA, the CDR3 is TGTGCCAGCAGCCCGGGACAGGGCCCGAGCTATGGCTACACCTTC. This translates into CASSPGQGPSYGYTF.

In its sample, this clone was seen once. The chain recombines TRBV4-1 with TRBJ2-7; 8 positions match TRBD1. The J segment lost 4 bases and the V segment lost 5 bases, leaving 7 bases of the junction unmatched. The CDR3 sequence is 14 residues long. Germline values: CDR1 MGHRA, CDR2 YSYEKL. CDR3 coding DNA: TGCGCCAGCAGCGCCCAGGACAGGGAGTACGAGCAGTACTTC. Translating gives CASSAQDREYEQYF.

The chain combines TRBV4-2 with TRBJ2-2; D possibly corresponds to TRBD2 (5 bases). The germline CDR1 and CDR2 sequences are LGHNA and YNFKEQ. The CDR3 spans 13 residues. V was clipped by 8 bases and J by 7 bases, with 14 bases between them. The chain's CDR3 is CASGPGEHGELFF. The CDR3 nucleotides are TGTGCCAGCGGTCCCGGGGAGCACGGGGAGCTGTTTTTT.

The V call is TRBV6-5, the J call TRBJ2-1; 9 bases fit TRBD2. The CDR3 loop spans 13 amino acids. The trim removed 6 bases at V and 8 bases at J, leaving 5 bases unmatched. Germline V gene sequence: CDR1 MNHEY, CDR2 SVGAGI. The CDR3, as DNA: TGTGCCAGCAGGGGGACTAGCTGGGATGAGCAGTTCTTC. It translates to CASRGTSWDEQFF.